Presented here are 32 T cell receptor beta chains from one specimen sequenced in a study of blood T cells in healthy people across ages. The use of a sample-barcoded 5' primer and a J-beta primer mix characterized a second PCR of roughly 6 to 11 cycles. Each CDR3 protein is one row after TCRdb ran MiXCR on the 5' RACE reads. The sample consists of roughly 1.5 million distinct CDR3 sequences, less than 45% of them appearing once. Sample: blood. Receptors were obtained from a woman aged 18-35 years in good health.

The J gene is TRBJ2-3, the V gene TRBV6-2 or TRBV6-3; D perhaps matches TRBD2 (5 bases). This CDR3 is 15 amino acids long. V was clipped by 6 bases and J by 0 bases, with 13 bases between them. CDR1 and CDR2 from the germline V gene are MNHEY and SVGEGT. The CDR3 reads CASRGLRTSTDTQYF. CDR3 sequence (DNA): TGTGCCAGCAGAGGGCTGAGGACTAGCACAGATACGCAGTATTTT.

This clonotype was seen only a few times. In nucleotides, the CDR3 is TGCAGCGTTGCCTTCGGTCACTCTGGGGCCAACGTCCTGACTTTC. It encodes CSVAFGHSGANVLTF. The chain has TRBV29-1 and TRBJ2-6, with no clear D. The CDR3 is made up of 15 amino acids. Germline V gives CDR1 SQVTM, CDR2 ANQGSEA. Between the trimmed V and J ends, which lost 4 bases and 0 bases, there was a span of 10 bases.

There are a few counts of this clonotype. V and J are TRBV29-1 and TRBJ2-1, with D possibly TRBD1 on 6 matching bases. V shed 4 bases and J shed 9 bases, with 10 bases lying between them. The CDR3 contains 11 residues. CDR1 SQVTM and CDR2 ANQGSEA come from the germline V gene. The CDR3 loop is CSVVTGFEQFF. The CDR3 coding sequence is TGCAGCGTTGTCACAGGGTTTGAGCAGTTCTTC.

The V and J genes are TRBV24-1 and TRBJ2-1, with a tentative D call TRBD1 (5 bases). In germline, CDR1 is KGHDR, CDR2 SFDVKD. With 9 bases removed from V and 5 bases from J, the gap between germline ends came to 16 bases. The CDR3 spans 14 residues. The CDR3 sequence: CATHLPDKNNEQFF. Here the CDR3 DNA reads TGTGCCACCCATCTCCCGGACAAAAACAATGAGCAGTTCTTC.

This chain connects TRBV12-3 or TRBV12-4 to TRBJ1-2; the match to TRBD1 covers 8 bases. The CDR3 totals 13 residues. Trimming removed 5 bases from V and 9 bases from J; junction bases left unmatched: 8. CDR3 amino acids: CASSLRQGFSYTF. For the CDR3, the DNA is TGTGCCAGCAGTCTTAGACAGGGGTTCAGCTACACCTTC.

This clonotype was seen more than once but under ten times. The genes are TRBV3-1 and TRBJ1-2; no clear D. The CDR3 covers 12 residues. CDR1 is LGHDT and CDR2 is YNNKEL in the germline V gene (reference sequence). Trimming took 1 base from V and 10 from J, leaving 10 bases between them. In DNA form, the CDR3 reads TGTGCCAGCAGCCAAGGTCGGGGAGCCTACACCTTC. Its translation: CASSQGRGAYTF.

This chain links TRBV25-1 with TRBJ2-7, with no clear D. The ends were cut back, 4 bases at V and 6 bases at J, with 7 bases in the middle. The CDR3 sequence is 11 residues long. Germline assignment: CDR1 MGHDK and CDR2 SYGVNS. CDR3 residues: CASSGSREQYF. CDR3 sequence (DNA): TGTGCCAGCAGTGGCTCTCGCGAGCAGTACTTC.

Comment on this clonotype: Compared with germline, one end of the junction differs, possibly owing to a read error. The V call is TRBV12-3 or TRBV12-4, the J call TRBJ1-5, with D hard to call. The CDR3 is made up of 13 amino acids. The CDR3 is CASSSDSNQPLHF. The CDR3 DNA reads TGTGCCAGCAGTTCAGATAGCAATCAGCCCCTGCATTTT.

The V call is TRBV29-1, the J call TRBJ2-5; D may be TRBD1 (6 bases). Deletions cut 8 bases from V and 11 bases from J, with 24 bases between. CDR1 is SQVTM and CDR2 is ANQGSEA in the germline V gene. The CDR3 spans 13 residues. The CDR3 here is CSTQGLLGNEQYF. DNA of the CDR3: TGCAGCACCCAGGGGCTGCTTGGGAATGAGCAGTACTTC.

This rearrangement joins TRBV6-5 to TRBJ1-2, with D possibly TRBD1 on 6 matching bases. The CDR3 runs to 14 residues. The germline gives CDR1 MNHEY, CDR2 SVGAGI. Trimming removed 6 bases from V and 6 bases from J, with 17 bases in between. The CDR3 spells CASSPGGDNNGYTF. As DNA, the CDR3 is TGTGCCAGCAGCCCCGGAGGGGACAATAATGGCTACACCTTC.

The chain is built from TRBV7-9 and TRBJ1-5; D possibly corresponds to TRBD1 (6 bases). CDR1 SEHNR and CDR2 FQNEAQ come from the germline V gene (reference sequence). This CDR3 spans 14 amino acids. The V gene lost 4 bases and the J gene lost 7 bases, with 14 bases spanning the gap. The CDR3 DNA reads as TGTGCCAGCAGCTACAAACAGGGCGGCCAGCCCCAGCATTTT. Translation: CASSYKQGGQPQHF.

This clonotype was counted a few times. V gene TRBV6-6 combines with J gene TRBJ2-4; the D call may be TRBD1 or TRBD2 (5 bases each). V was cut by 6 bases and J by 7 bases, with 16 bases left in between. The CDR3 length is 14 residues. Germline CDR1 is MNHNY and CDR2 is SVGAGI (reference sequence). CDR3 nucleotide sequence: TGTGCCAGCAGCACGGGACCAAGGAGCAACATTCAGTACTTC. Translation gives CASSTGPRSNIQYF.

The chain uses TRBV27 and TRBJ2-7, with D tentatively TRBD2 (7 bases). The V end was cut by 0 bases, the J end by 4 bases, with 16 bases between. The CDR3 is 16 amino acids. Germline V gene lookup returns CDR1 MNHEY and CDR2 SMNVEV (reference sequence). The CDR3 spells CASSLSGAGEVYEQYF. The CDR3 nucleotides read TGTGCCAGCAGTTTATCGGGGGCGGGAGAGGTTTACGAGCAGTACTTC.

Worth noting for this clonotype: The likely explanation is a read error, given a far larger clone one base away. This rearrangement joins TRBV27 to TRBJ2-1; D is ambiguous. Germline assignment: CDR1 MNHEY and CDR2 SMNVEV (reference sequence). The CDR3 consists of 13 residues. CDR3 amino acids: CASSLSSYNEQLF. The CDR3 coding sequence is TGTGCCAGCAGTTTAAGCTCCTACAATGAGCAGTTATTC.

The genes are TRBV2 and TRBJ2-7, with a possible D match to TRBD1 (6 bases). V was cut by 8 bases and J by 0 bases, with 8 bases left in between. From germline, CDR1 is SNHLY and CDR2 FYNNEI. The CDR3 loop spans 12 amino acids. The CDR3 here is CASATGSYEQYF. CDR3 DNA: TGTGCCAGCGCGACAGGCTCCTACGAGCAGTACTTC.

This clonotype was seen more than once but under ten times. The chain has TRBV20-1 and TRBJ2-1; D is unclear. The V gene lost 5 bases and the J gene lost 0 bases, with 14 bases spanning the gap. The V gene's germline CDR1 is DFQATT and CDR2 SNEGSKA (reference sequence). The CDR3 has 15 residues. The CDR3: CSAVDPSSSYNEQFF. CDR3 nucleotides: TGCAGTGCTGTGGACCCTTCGAGCTCCTACAATGAGCAGTTCTTC.

J is TRBJ2-4 and V is TRBV10-2; D tentatively fits TRBD1 or TRBD2 (5 bases each). This CDR3 has 14 residues. The germline V and J ends were trimmed by 8 bases and 8 bases, with 19 bases remaining between them. CDR1 WSHSY and CDR2 SAAADI come from the germline V gene. The CDR3 region has the DNA TGCGCCAGCTTTTGGGGCAAGAAAGCGGACATTCAGTACTTC. It codes for CASFWGKKADIQYF.

This clonotype was detected a few times. V and J are TRBV30 and TRBJ1-4, with a possible D match to TRBD1 (6 bases). The CDR3 extends over 16 amino acids. Germline V lookup: CDR1 GTSNPN, CDR2 SVGIG (reference sequence). V was shortened by 3 bases and J by 6 bases, with 20 bases between the two germline ends. In DNA form, the CDR3 reads TGTGCCTGGAGCCACAGGTACAGGGAAGTCCATGAAAAACTGTTTTTT. This gives the protein CAWSHRYREVHEKLFF.

Only one count was recorded for this clonotype. The rearrangement links TRBV7-2 to TRBJ1-6; possible D gene TRBD1, 5 bases. Germline V gene sequence: CDR1 SGHTA, CDR2 FQGNSA. V lost 5 bases and J 10 bases, leaving 18 bases between the germline ends. This CDR3 contains 15 residues. The CDR3 spells CASSPLRDSSSPLHF. The CDR3 nucleotides are TGTGCCAGCAGCCCCCTCAGGGATAGTTCCTCACCCCTCCACTTT. The full variable domain, its missing parts supplied by reference TRBV7-2 and TRBJ1-6, is GAGVSQSPSNKVTEKGKDVELRCDPISGHTALYWYRQSLGQGLEFLIYFQGNSAPDKSGLPSDRFSAERTGGSVSTLTIQRTQQEDSAVYLCASSPLRDSSSPLHFGNGTRLTVT.

Only a few counts were recorded for this clonotype. The rearrangement joins TRBV7-8 to TRBJ2-5; unclear D gene. The CDR3 totals 14 residues. The V gene lost 0 bases and the J gene lost 5 bases, with 10 bases spanning the gap. Germline lookup yields CDR1 SGHVS and CDR2 FQNEAQ. The CDR3 loop reads CASSLALGSETQYF. The CDR3 DNA is TGTGCCAGCAGCTTAGCTTTAGGGTCGGAGACCCAGTACTTC.

This chain joins TRBV6-4 and TRBJ2-1, with 9 bases matching TRBD2. The CDR3 consists of 15 residues. The junction had 11 bases not matched to a gene; V was cut back by 6 bases and J by 8 bases. CDR1 is MRHNA, CDR2 SNTAGT, per germline. The CDR3 spells CASSLGLAPGHEQFF. The DNA for the CDR3 is TGTGCCAGCAGCCTCGGACTAGCGCCCGGACATGAGCAGTTCTTC.

The chain has TRBV20-1 and TRBJ2-5, with 11 bases that match TRBD2. CDR1 is DFQATT, CDR2 SNEGSKA, per germline (reference sequence). This CDR3 has 16 residues. The CDR3 loop reads CGAGGTSGYFTNEQYF. CDR3 DNA: TGCGGGGCTGGTGGGACTAGCGGTTATTTTACGAATGAGCAGTACTTC.

Only a few counts were recorded for this clonotype. This rearrangement joins TRBV6-5 to TRBJ2-1; 7 positions agree with TRBD2. The junction had 16 bases not matched to a gene; V was cut back by 7 bases and J by 7 bases. The germline gives CDR1 MNHEY, CDR2 SVGAGI. The CDR3 is 16 amino acids. The chain's CDR3 is CASTPSGGRAHNEQFF. In nucleotides, the CDR3 is TGTGCCAGCACCCCGAGTGGGGGGAGGGCCCATAATGAGCAGTTCTTC.

The genes are TRBV29-1 and TRBJ1-1; D gene unclear. Trimming left V 6 bases short and J 1 base short, with 9 bases between. The CDR3 spans 12 residues. Germline CDR1 SQVTM, CDR2 ANQGSEA. For the CDR3, the DNA is TGCAGCGTAGGGTCCGAGAACACTGAAGCTTTCTTT. As protein: CSVGSENTEAFF.

The chain uses TRBV11-2 and TRBJ2-3; D is unclear. Trimming stripped 7 bases from V and 0 bases from J, with 14 bases between. The CDR3 runs 15 residues. Germline V gives CDR1 SGHAT, CDR2 FQNNGV. As DNA, the CDR3 is TGTGCCAGCAACACCGACGGAACTAGCACAGATACGCAGTATTTT. Amino acid sequence: CASNTDGTSTDTQYF. Full variable domain (outside the CDR3, taken from reference TRBV11-2 and TRBJ2-3): EAGVAQSPRYKIIEKRQSVAFWCNPISGHATLYWYQQILGQGPKLLIQFQNNGVVDDSQLPKDRFSAERLKGVDSTLKIQPAKLEDSAVYLCASNTDGTSTDTQYFGPGTRLTVL.

The J gene is TRBJ2-5, the V gene TRBV7-8; 10 nucleotides align to TRBD1. The J call is doubtful: the DNA matches TRBJ2-7 better. The V gene's germline CDR1 is SGHVS and CDR2 FQNEAQ. The CDR3 is 15 residues long. CDR3 amino acids: CASSPTGTGVNEQYF. CDR3 bases: TGTGCCAGCAGCCCTACCGGGACAGGGGTCAACGAGCAGTACTTC.

The CDR3 DNA follows: TGTGCCGAGGGCGGGACTAGATCGGTACGCGGCGTGAATGAGCAGTTCTTC. This encodes CAEGGTRSVRGVNEQFF. This chain connects TRBV30 to TRBJ2-1; 8 nucleotides line up with TRBD2. Unmatched junction bases numbered 22, after V lost 8 bases and J lost 7 bases. This CDR3 comprises 17 residues. The germline CDR1 and CDR2 sequences are GTSNPN and SVGIG (reference sequence).

The chain has TRBV20-1 and TRBJ1-2, with TRBD1 as a possible D gene (6 bases). CDR1 is DFQATT and CDR2 is SNEGSKA in the germline V gene (reference sequence). This CDR3 is 13 amino acids long. Trimming took off 7 bases at V and 7 bases at J, with 19 bases between the two ends. Here the CDR3 reads CSVPTAGESGYTF. DNA of the CDR3: TGCAGTGTTCCGACTGCAGGGGAGAGTGGCTACACCTTC.

This chain connects TRBV15 to TRBJ2-3, with a possible D match to TRBD1 (8 bases). There are 15 residues in the CDR3. Germline V gene data show CDR1 as LNHNV and CDR2 as YYDKDF (reference sequence). V lost 5 bases to trimming and J lost 6 bases, with 18 bases between them. CDR3 region: CATSGAGTGRDTQYF. The CDR3 region has the DNA TGTGCCACCAGCGGAGCGGGGACAGGTCGTGATACGCAGTATTTT.

This clonotype was seen a handful of times. V is TRBV7-2 and J is TRBJ2-3; possible D gene TRBD2, 5 bases. Trimming pared 3 bases from V and 8 bases from J, leaving 12 bases between. The CDR3 totals 13 residues. Germline V gene data show CDR1 as SGHTA and CDR2 as FQGNSA. The CDR3 loop is CASSFGGGPTQYF. In nucleotides, the CDR3 is TGTGCCAGCAGCTTCGGCGGAGGTCCTACGCAGTATTTT.

The chain links TRBV2 to TRBJ1-4, with 8 bases fitting TRBD1. Germline V gene lookup returns CDR1 SNHLY and CDR2 FYNNEI. This CDR3 region has 15 residues. V shed 1 base, J shed 7 bases, and the junction held 5 bases outside the gene matches. The CDR3 region is CASSEGQGRIEKLFF. CDR3 nucleotide sequence: TGTGCCAGCAGTGAAGGACAGGGGAGAATTGAAAAACTGTTTTTT.

The chain couples TRBV29-1 to TRBJ2-3, with a weak D call TRBD1 (5 bases). V was cut by 5 bases and J by 5 bases, with 11 bases left in between. Germline CDR1 is SQVTM and CDR2 is ANQGSEA. The CDR3 is made up of 12 amino acids. The CDR3 is CSVIFQGDTQYF. In nucleotides, the CDR3 is TGCAGCGTTATATTTCAGGGAGATACGCAGTATTTT.